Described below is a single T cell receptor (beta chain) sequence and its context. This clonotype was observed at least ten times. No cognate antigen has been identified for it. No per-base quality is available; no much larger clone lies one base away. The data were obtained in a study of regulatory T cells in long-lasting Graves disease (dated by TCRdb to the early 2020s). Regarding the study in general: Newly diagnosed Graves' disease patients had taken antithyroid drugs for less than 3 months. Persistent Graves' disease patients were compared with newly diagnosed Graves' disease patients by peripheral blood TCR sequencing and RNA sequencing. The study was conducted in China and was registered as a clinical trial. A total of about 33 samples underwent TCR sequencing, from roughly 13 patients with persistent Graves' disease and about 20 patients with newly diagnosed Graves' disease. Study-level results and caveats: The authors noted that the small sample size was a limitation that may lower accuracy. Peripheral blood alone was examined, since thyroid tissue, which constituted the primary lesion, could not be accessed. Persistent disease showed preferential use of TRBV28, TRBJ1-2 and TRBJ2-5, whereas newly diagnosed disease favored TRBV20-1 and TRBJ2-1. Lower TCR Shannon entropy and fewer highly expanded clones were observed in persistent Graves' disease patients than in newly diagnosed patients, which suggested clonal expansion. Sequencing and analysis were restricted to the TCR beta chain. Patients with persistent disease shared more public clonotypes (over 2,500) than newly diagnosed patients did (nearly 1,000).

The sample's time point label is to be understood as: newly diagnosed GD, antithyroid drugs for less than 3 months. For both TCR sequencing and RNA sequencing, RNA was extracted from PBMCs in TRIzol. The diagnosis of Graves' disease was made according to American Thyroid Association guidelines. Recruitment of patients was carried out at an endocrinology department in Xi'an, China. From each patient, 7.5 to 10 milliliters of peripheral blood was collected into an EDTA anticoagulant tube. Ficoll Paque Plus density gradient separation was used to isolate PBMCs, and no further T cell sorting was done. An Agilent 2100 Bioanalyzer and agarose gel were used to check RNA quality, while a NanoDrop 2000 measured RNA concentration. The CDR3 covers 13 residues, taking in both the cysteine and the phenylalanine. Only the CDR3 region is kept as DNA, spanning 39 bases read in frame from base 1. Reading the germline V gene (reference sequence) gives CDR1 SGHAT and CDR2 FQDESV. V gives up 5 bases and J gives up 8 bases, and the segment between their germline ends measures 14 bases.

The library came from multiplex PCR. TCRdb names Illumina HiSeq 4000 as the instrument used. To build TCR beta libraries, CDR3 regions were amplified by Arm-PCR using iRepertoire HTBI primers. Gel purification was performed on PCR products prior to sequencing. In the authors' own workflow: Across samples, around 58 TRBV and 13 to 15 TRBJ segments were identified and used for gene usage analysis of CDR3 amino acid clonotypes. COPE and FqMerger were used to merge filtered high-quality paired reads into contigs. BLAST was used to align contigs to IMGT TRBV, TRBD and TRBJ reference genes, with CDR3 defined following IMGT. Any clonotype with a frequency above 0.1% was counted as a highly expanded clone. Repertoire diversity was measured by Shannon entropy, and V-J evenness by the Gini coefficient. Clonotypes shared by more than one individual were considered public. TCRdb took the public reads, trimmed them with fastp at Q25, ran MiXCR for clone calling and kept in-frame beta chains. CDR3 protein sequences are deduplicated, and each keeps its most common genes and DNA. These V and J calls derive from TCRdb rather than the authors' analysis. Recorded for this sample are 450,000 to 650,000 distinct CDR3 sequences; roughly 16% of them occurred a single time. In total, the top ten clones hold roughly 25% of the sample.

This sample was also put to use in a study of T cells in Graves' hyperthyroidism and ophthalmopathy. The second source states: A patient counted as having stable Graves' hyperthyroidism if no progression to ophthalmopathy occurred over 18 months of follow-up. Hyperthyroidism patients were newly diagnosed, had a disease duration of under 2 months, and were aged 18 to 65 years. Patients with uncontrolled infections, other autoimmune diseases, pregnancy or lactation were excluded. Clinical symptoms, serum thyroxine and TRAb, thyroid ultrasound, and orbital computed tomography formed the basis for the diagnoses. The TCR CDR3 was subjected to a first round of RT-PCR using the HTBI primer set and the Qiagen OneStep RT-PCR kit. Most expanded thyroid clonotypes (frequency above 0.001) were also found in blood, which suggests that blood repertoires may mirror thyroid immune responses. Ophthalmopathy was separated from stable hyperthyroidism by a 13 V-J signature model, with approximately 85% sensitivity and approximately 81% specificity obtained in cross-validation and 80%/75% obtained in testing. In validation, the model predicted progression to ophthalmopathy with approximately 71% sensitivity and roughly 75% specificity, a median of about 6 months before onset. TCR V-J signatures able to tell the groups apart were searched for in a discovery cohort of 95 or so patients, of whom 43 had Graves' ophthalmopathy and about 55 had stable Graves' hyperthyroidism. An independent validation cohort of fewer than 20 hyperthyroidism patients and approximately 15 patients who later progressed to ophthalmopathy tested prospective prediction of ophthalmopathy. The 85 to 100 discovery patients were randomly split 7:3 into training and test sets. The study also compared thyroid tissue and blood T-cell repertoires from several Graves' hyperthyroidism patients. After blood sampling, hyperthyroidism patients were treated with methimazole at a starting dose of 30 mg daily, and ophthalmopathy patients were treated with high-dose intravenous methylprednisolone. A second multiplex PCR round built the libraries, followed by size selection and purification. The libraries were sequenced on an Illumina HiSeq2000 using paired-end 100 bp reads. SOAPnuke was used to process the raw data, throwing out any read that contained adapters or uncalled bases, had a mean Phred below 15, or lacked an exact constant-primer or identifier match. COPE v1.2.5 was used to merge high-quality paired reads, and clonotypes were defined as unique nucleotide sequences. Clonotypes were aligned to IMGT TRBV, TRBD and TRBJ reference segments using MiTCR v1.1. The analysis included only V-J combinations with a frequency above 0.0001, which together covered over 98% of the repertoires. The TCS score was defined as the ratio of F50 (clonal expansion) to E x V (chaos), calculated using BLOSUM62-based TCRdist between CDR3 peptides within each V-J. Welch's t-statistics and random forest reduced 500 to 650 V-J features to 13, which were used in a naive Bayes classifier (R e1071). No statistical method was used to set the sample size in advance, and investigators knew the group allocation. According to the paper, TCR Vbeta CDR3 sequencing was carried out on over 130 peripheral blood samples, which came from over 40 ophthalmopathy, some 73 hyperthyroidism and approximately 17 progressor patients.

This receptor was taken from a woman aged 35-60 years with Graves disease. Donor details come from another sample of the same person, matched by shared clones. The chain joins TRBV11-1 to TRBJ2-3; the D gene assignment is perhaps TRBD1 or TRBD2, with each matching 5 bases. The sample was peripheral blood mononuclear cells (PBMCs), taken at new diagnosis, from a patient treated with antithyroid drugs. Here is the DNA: TGTGCCAGCAGCCCCGGGACGGATAGTACGCAGTATTTT. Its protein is CASSPGTDSTQYF.